These 6 T cell receptor beta chains originate from one sample sequenced in a study of response to subunit inactivated influenza vaccine. One entry per CDR3 protein, called by TCRdb with MiXCR from the RT-PCR reads. The sample contains 150,000 to 200,000 distinct CDR3 sequences, over 9.5% of which appear only once. These same records also appear under a second study, on T cells expressing NK-cell markers. That source adds: In generating TCR beta cDNA, 5'RACE template switching with UMIs was used.

This specimen consisted of CD8+ T cells sorted from PBMCs, obtained 11 to 12 days after vaccination. The origin of the receptors is a man aged 45-65 years who received an inactivated influenza vaccine.

V gene TRBV28 combines with J gene TRBJ2-1; no clear D gene. V dropped 8 bases and J dropped 5 bases, with 4 bases sitting between them. This CDR3 is built from 10 residues. Germline V gene lookup returns CDR1 MDHEN and CDR2 SYDVKM. The CDR3, as DNA: TGTGCCAGCGGGGACAATGAGCAGTTCTTC. Its protein product is CASGDNEQFF. The full variable domain, in which reference TRBV28 and TRBJ2-1 provide the parts outside the CDR3, is DVKVTQSSRYLVKRTGEKVFLECVQDMDHENMFWYRQDPGLGLRLIYFSYDVKMKEKGDIPEGYSVSREKKERFSLILESASTNQTSMYLCASGDNEQFFGPGTRLTVL.

At least ten counts were recorded for this clonotype. This rearrangement joins TRBV28 to TRBJ2-5; 7 bases agree with TRBD2. Germline CDR1 and CDR2: MDHEN and SYDVKM. With 3 bases clipped from V and 3 bases from J, the junction kept 1 base outside the gene matches. The CDR3 consists of 13 residues. CDR3 residues: CASSLGGKETQYF. CDR3 nucleotides: TGTGCCAGCAGTTTGGGAGGGAAAGAGACCCAGTACTTC. Full variable domain (remainder filled in from reference TRBV28 and TRBJ2-5): DVKVTQSSRYLVKRTGEKVFLECVQDMDHENMFWYRQDPGLGLRLIYFSYDVKMKEKGDIPEGYSVSREKKERFSLILESASTNQTSMYLCASSLGGKETQYFGPGTRLLVL.

This clonotype has just a few counts. This chain links TRBV2 with TRBJ2-1; D gene ambiguous. V was clipped by 1 base and J by 0 bases, with 16 bases between them. The CDR3 spans 18 residues. Germline V lookup: CDR1 SNHLY, CDR2 FYNNEI. CDR3 nucleotides: TGTGCCAGCAGTGAAGGATTGTCCCGAGGAATCTCCTACAATGAGCAGTTCTTC. Protein: CASSEGLSRGISYNEQFF.

CDR3 sequence reads: CSVSGSSPTYEQYF. The CDR3 DNA reads TGCAGCGTTTCAGGGTCCTCTCCGACCTACGAGCAGTACTTC. J is TRBJ2-7 and V is TRBV29-1; the D gene is possibly TRBD1 (5 bases). The germline V and J ends were trimmed by 5 bases and 2 bases, with 16 bases remaining between them. Germline V CDR1 and CDR2: SQVTM, ANQGSEA. This CDR3 is built from 14 residues.

In its sample, this clonotype was seen a few times. The gene calls are TRBV6-5 and TRBJ2-2; possible D gene TRBD2, 5 bases. Trimming took off 4 bases at V and 4 bases at J, with 13 bases between the two ends. The CDR3 is 15 amino acids. Germline CDR1 MNHEY, CDR2 SVGAGI. The chain's CDR3 is CASSSSRRVTGELFF. CDR3 nucleotides: TGTGCCAGCAGTTCGTCCCGGCGGGTCACCGGGGAGCTGTTTTTT.

The sample holds many counts of this clonotype. The rearrangement joins TRBV5-6 to TRBJ1-2; 9 bases map to TRBD1. In germline, CDR1 is SGHDT, CDR2 YYEEEE. V was clipped by 4 bases and J by 4 bases; unmatched bases: 5. The CDR3 covers 14 residues. CDR3: CASSLDRGTYGYTF. The CDR3 nucleotides are TGTGCCAGCAGCCTTGACAGGGGGACCTATGGCTACACCTTC. The full variable domain, completed using reference TRBV5-6 and TRBJ1-2, is DAGVTQSPTHLIKTRGQQVTLRCSPKSGHDTVSWYQQALGQGPQFIFQYYEEEERQRGNFPDRFSGHQFPNYSSELNVNALLLGDSALYLCASSLDRGTYGYTFGSGTRLTVV.